Presented here are 27 T cell receptor beta chains from one specimen sequenced in a study of graft-versus-host responses after intestinal transplantation. The assay was immunoSEQ multiplex PCR, and TCRdb's table has in-frame clones only and misses some. The data hold over 100,000 clones, with roughly 93% observed a single time. These receptors' targets are unknown. The source was unstimulated CD4+ T cells sorted from spleen or lymph node cells, collected before intestinal transplant. The receptors were sampled from a human donor who received an intestinal transplant.

This clone showed up just once. The chain has TRBV14 and TRBJ2-7; no clear D. The V gene's germline CDR1 is SGHDN and CDR2 FVKESK. This CDR3 region has 14 residues. V lost 1 base and J lost 7, with 14 bases in between. In DNA, the CDR3 is TGTGCCAGCAGCCAAGCATTAGGAGCCTTTGAGCAGTACTTC. Residues: CASSQALGAFEQYF.

This clone appeared once. The chain carries TRBV2 and TRBJ2-5; D is possibly TRBD1 (6 bases). V was pared by 5 bases and J by 4 bases, with 17 bases between. The CDR3 loop spans 15 amino acids. CDR1 SNHLY and CDR2 FYNNEI come from the germline V gene. CDR3 sequence (DNA): TGTGCCAGCAGTCAACAGGGTCGTGGGGTAGAGACCCAGTACTTC. It translates to CASSQQGRGVETQYF. The full variable domain, its missing parts supplied by reference TRBV2 and TRBJ2-5, is EPEVTQTPSHQVTQMGQEVILRCVPISNHLYFYWYRQILGQKVEFLVSFYNNEISEKSEIFDDQFSVERPDGSNFTLKIRSTKLEDSAMYFCASSQQGRGVETQYFGPGTRLLVL.

Details on this clone: Mismatch with germline at one junction end may stem from a read error. CDR3 nucleotide sequence: TGTGCCGGGAGCCGAGGGGGAGCAACTAATGAAAAACTGTTTTTT. Its translation is CAGSRGGATNEKLFF. V is TRBV30 and J is TRBJ1-4; weak D call: TRBD1 (6 bases). Germline-derived CDR1 and CDR2 are GTSNPN and SVGIG (reference sequence). CDR3 size: 15 residues.

This clone has only one observation. The chain carries TRBV10-3 and TRBJ1-1; TRBD1 is a possible D gene (5 bases). CDR1 and CDR2 (germline): ENHRY, SYGVKD. The CDR3 extends over 17 amino acids. V lost 2 bases, J lost 1 base, and 17 bases lay in between. Written as DNA, the CDR3 is TGTGCCATCAGTGAGGAACGGTTTACAGGACCGAACACTGAAGCTTTCTTT. Encoded protein: CAISEERFTGPNTEAFF.

The chain is built from TRBV25-1 and TRBJ2-5; 9 positions match TRBD1. The V gene's germline CDR1 is MGHDK and CDR2 SYGVNS. This CDR3 is built from 15 residues. V gave up 6 bases and J gave up 5 bases; unmatched junction bases: 10. The CDR3 DNA reads as TGTGCCAGCAGACAGTCGGGACAGGGACGGGAGACCCAGTACTTC. Translation gives CASRQSGQGRETQYF.

This chain connects TRBV5-1 to TRBJ2-3; D call uncertain. This CDR3 has 11 residues. Germline CDR1 is SGHRS and CDR2 is YFSETQ. V gave up 7 bases and J gave up 6 bases, with 9 bases separating them. CDR3 residues: CASAMADTQYF. In nucleotides, the CDR3 is TGCGCCAGCGCTATGGCGGATACGCAGTATTTT.

The rearrangement uses TRBV30 and TRBJ1-5; D gene ambiguous. Germline V gene sequence: CDR1 GTSNPN, CDR2 SVGIG (reference sequence). V lost 2 bases and J lost 8, with 13 bases in between. The CDR3 is 13 amino acids. The CDR3 DNA sequence: TGTGCCTGGAGTCCCACTCGCCAGGAGCCCCAGCATTTT. Translated, it gives CAWSPTRQEPQHF.

This clone was observed a handful of times. The chain links TRBV9 to TRBJ1-3; 8 bases line up with TRBD1. Germline V gives CDR1 SGDLS, CDR2 YYNGEE. This CDR3 has 13 residues. V lost 8 bases to trimming and J lost 3 bases; unmatched junction nucleotides: 4. The CDR3 nucleotides read TGTGCCAGTAACAGGGGGATTGGAAACACCATATATTTT. Its protein product is CASNRGIGNTIYF.

The DNA of the CDR3 is TGTGCCAGCAGTCCGATCGGGAGTTCCTACAATGAGCAGTTCTTC. Its protein product is CASSPIGSSYNEQFF. This rearrangement joins TRBV28 to TRBJ2-1; D may be TRBD2 (6 bases). V lost 5 bases to trimming and J lost 1 base, with 12 bases between them. Looked up from germline, CDR1 is MDHEN and CDR2 is SYDVKM. The CDR3 extends over 15 amino acids.

The J gene is TRBJ1-5, the V gene TRBV6-5; 9 bases match TRBD1. Germline V CDR1 and CDR2: MNHEY, SVGAGI. The V and J ends lost 8 bases and 7 bases, in that order; junction bases with no gene match: 9. CDR3 length equals 14 residues. The CDR3 reads CASGLQGARQPQHF. DNA for the CDR3: TGTGCCAGCGGCTTACAGGGGGCAAGGCAGCCCCAGCATTTT.

This clone was observed a single time. This chain uses TRBV19 with TRBJ2-5; weak D call: TRBD1 (6 bases). CDR3 size: 14 residues. Germline V gene sequence: CDR1 LNHDA, CDR2 SQIVND (reference sequence). The V gene lost 5 bases and the J gene lost 2 bases, with 12 bases spanning the gap. This chain's CDR3 is CASSVQGKQETQYF. The CDR3 nucleotides are TGTGCCAGTAGTGTTCAGGGGAAACAAGAGACCCAGTACTTC.

In this sample, this clone turned up once. V gene TRBV5-1 combines with J gene TRBJ2-5; 9 bases are a match to TRBD2. Trimming removed 4 bases from V and 2 bases from J; junction bases left unmatched: 3. Germline lookup yields CDR1 SGHRS and CDR2 YFSETQ. The CDR3 extends over 14 amino acids. This chain's CDR3 is CASSATSGQETQYF. CDR3 bases: TGCGCCAGCAGCGCGACTAGCGGACAAGAGACCCAGTACTTC.

This clone came up a few times. The chain links TRBV7-3 to TRBJ2-1, with D possibly being TRBD2 (6 bases). This CDR3 contains 16 residues. The germline V gene encodes CDR1 SGHTA and CDR2 FQGTGA. V lost 3 bases and J 7 bases, leaving 19 bases between the germline ends. CDR3 bases: TGTGCCAGCAGCTTTGCTAGGCTTGGGGCGGGGAATGAGCAGTTCTTC. This gives the protein CASSFARLGAGNEQFF. The entire variable domain, with the rest obtained from reference TRBV7-3 and TRBJ2-1, is as follows: GAGVSQTPSNKVTEKGKYVELRCDPISGHTALYWYRQSLGQGPEFLIYFQGTGAADDSGLPNDRFFAVRPEGSVSTLKIQRTERGDSAVYLCASSFARLGAGNEQFFGPGTRLTVL.

This rearrangement joins TRBV28 to TRBJ1-1; D is ambiguous. Trimming took 7 bases from V and 1 from J, leaving 13 bases between them. The CDR3 is 14 residues long. Germline assignment: CDR1 MDHEN and CDR2 SYDVKM. In DNA, the CDR3 is TGTGCCAGCAAACGAGAAGGGCGGAACACTGAAGCTTTCTTT. Translation: CASKREGRNTEAFF. Together with reference TRBV28 and TRBJ1-1, the CDR3 gives the full variable domain: DVKVTQSSRYLVKRTGEKVFLECVQDMDHENMFWYRQDPGLGLRLIYFSYDVKMKEKGDIPEGYSVSREKKERFSLILESASTNQTSMYLCASKREGRNTEAFFGQGTRLTVV.

The V gene is TRBV29-1, the J gene TRBJ1-1; D is unclear. V was pared by 2 bases and J by 0 bases, with 4 bases between. The germline V gene encodes CDR1 SQVTM and CDR2 ANQGSEA. The CDR3 is 12 residues long. Here the CDR3 reads CSVENLNTEAFF. The CDR3 DNA is TGCAGCGTTGAAAACCTGAACACTGAAGCTTTCTTT.

V and J are TRBV5-1 and TRBJ2-1; tentative D call: TRBD2 (5 bases). Trimming took 6 bases from V and 3 from J, leaving 10 bases between them. In germline, CDR1 is SGHRS, CDR2 YFSETQ. The CDR3 covers 13 residues. CDR3 sequence: CASTARDYNEQFF. The CDR3 bases are TGCGCCAGCACTGCCCGGGACTACAATGAGCAGTTCTTC.

The V and J genes are TRBV28 and TRBJ2-7, with TRBD2 matching 7 bases. Looked up from germline, CDR1 is MDHEN and CDR2 is SYDVKM. The CDR3 contains 13 residues. After removal of 5 bases from V and 3 bases from J, the junction contained 4 bases not matched to a gene. CDR3 sequence: CASSRERGYEQYF. As DNA, the CDR3 is TGTGCCAGCAGTAGAGAGCGGGGCTACGAGCAGTACTTC.

The chain has TRBV9 and TRBJ2-3, with D tentatively TRBD2 (5 bases). The CDR3 is 15 amino acids. V lost 3 bases to trimming and J lost 6 bases, with 17 bases between them. Germline V gene lookup returns CDR1 SGDLS and CDR2 YYNGEE. The CDR3 DNA follows: TGTGCCAGCAGCGGACGTCCCACGGGGTTGGATACGCAGTATTTT. It codes for CASSGRPTGLDTQYF.

The CDR3 region has the DNA TGCGCCAGCAGCTCTCCCAAGACAGGTTCCTACGAGCAGTACTTC. This sequence encodes CASSSPKTGSYEQYF. This chain connects TRBV5-1 to TRBJ2-7; TRBD1 is a possible D gene (6 bases). Trimming pared 3 bases from V and 1 base from J, leaving 14 bases between. Per the germline V gene, CDR1 is SGHRS and CDR2 is YFSETQ. This CDR3 has 15 residues.

The CDR3 DNA sequence: TGTGCCAGCAACCCGGGGCAGGGCCACTCTGGAAACACCATATATTTT. Amino acid sequence: CASNPGQGHSGNTIYF. The chain combines TRBV9 with TRBJ1-3, with D possibly TRBD1 on 5 matching bases. CDR1 SGDLS and CDR2 YYNGEE come from the germline V gene. Trimming pared 6 bases from V and 0 bases from J, leaving 16 bases between. The CDR3 runs 16 residues. Supplemented by reference TRBV9 and TRBJ1-3, the full variable domain reads DSGVTQTPKHLITATGQRVTLRCSPRSGDLSVYWYQQSLDQGLQFLIQYYNGEERAKGNILERFSAQQFPDLHSELNLSSLELGDSALYFCASNPGQGHSGNTIYFGEGSWLTVV.

V usage is TRBV6-5 and J usage is TRBJ1-1; D gene ambiguous. The CDR3 runs 13 residues. V was clipped by 2 bases and J by 1 base, with 5 bases between them. From germline, CDR1 is MNHEY and CDR2 SVGAGI. CDR3 sequence reads: CASSYGKNTEAFF. The CDR3 DNA follows: TGTGCCAGCAGTTACGGGAAGAACACTGAAGCTTTCTTT.

The chain's CDR3 is CASSYGLAGFYNEQFF. DNA of the CDR3: TGTGCCAGCAGTTACGGTTTGGCGGGGTTCTACAATGAGCAGTTCTTC. The genes are TRBV6-5 and TRBJ2-1, with TRBD2 as a possible D gene (6 bases). CDR1 is MNHEY, CDR2 SVGAGI, per germline. This CDR3 comprises 16 residues. The germline V and J ends were trimmed by 2 bases and 3 bases, with 14 bases remaining between them.

Here the CDR3 DNA reads TGCGCCAGCAGCTTGGCCCTAGCGGGAGGCGCAGATACGCAGTATTTT. The encoded protein is CASSLALAGGADTQYF. The chain is built from TRBV5-1 and TRBJ2-3, with 11 bases fitting TRBD2. J gave up 4 bases and V 0 bases, and 4 bases lay outside the gene matches. This CDR3 is built from 16 residues. Germline V gives CDR1 SGHRS, CDR2 YFSETQ.

V usage is TRBV2 and J usage is TRBJ1-2; 9 bases match TRBD1. Germline V gene sequence: CDR1 SNHLY, CDR2 FYNNEI. The CDR3 sequence is 15 residues long. The J segment lost 3 bases and the V segment lost 3 bases, leaving 5 bases of the junction unmatched. The CDR3 sequence: CASSDTTGGHYGYTF. In nucleotides, the CDR3 is TGTGCCAGCAGTGATACCACAGGGGGCCACTATGGCTACACCTTC.

This sequence joins TRBV27 and TRBJ2-6; 7 nucleotides align to TRBD2. CDR1 is MNHEY and CDR2 is SMNVEV in the germline V gene (reference sequence). The J segment lost 0 bases and the V segment lost 3 bases, leaving 8 bases of the junction unmatched. The CDR3 is 18 residues long. In nucleotides, the CDR3 is TGTGCCAGCAGTTTGTGGGCTAGCGGTAGCTCTGGGGCCAACGTCCTGACTTTC. The encoded protein is CASSLWASGSSGANVLTF. Full variable domain (remainder filled in from reference TRBV27 and TRBJ2-6): EAQVTQNPRYLITVTGKKLTVTCSQNMNHEYMSWYRQDPGLGLRQIYYSMNVEVTDKGDVPEGYKVSRKEKRNFPLILESPSPNQTSLYFCASSLWASGSSGANVLTFGAGSRLTVL.

The V and J genes are TRBV29-1 and TRBJ2-1; D unclear. CDR3 size: 13 residues. Germline CDR1 reads SQVTM; CDR2 reads ANQGSEA. V was clipped by 7 bases and J by 3 bases, with 13 bases between them. CDR3 amino acids: CSAPRTIYNEQFF. CDR3 nucleotides: TGCAGCGCCCCAAGGACCATCTACAATGAGCAGTTCTTC.

The CDR3 protein is CASSQVEDPYNEQFF. The CDR3, as DNA: TGTGCCAGCAGCCAAGTGGAGGACCCCTACAATGAGCAGTTCTTC. The V gene is TRBV4-2, the J gene TRBJ2-1, with TRBD2 as a possible D gene (5 bases). V lost 1 base, J lost 2 bases, and 9 bases lay in between. CDR3 size: 15 residues. Looked up from germline, CDR1 is LGHNA and CDR2 is YNFKEQ.